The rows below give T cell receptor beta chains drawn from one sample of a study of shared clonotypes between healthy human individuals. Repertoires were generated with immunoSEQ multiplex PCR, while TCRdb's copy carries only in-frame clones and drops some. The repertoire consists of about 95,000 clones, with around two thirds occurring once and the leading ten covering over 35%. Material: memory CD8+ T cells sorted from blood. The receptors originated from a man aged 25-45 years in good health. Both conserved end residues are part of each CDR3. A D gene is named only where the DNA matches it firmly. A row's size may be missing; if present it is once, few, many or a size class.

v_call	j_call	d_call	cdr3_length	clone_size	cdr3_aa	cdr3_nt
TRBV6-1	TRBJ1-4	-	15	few	CASSELLEGSEKLFF	TGTGCCAGCAGTGAACTCCTTGAGGGTTCTGAAAAACTGTTTTTT
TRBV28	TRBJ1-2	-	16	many	CASSFPGFGANYGYTF	TGTGCCAGCAGCTTTCCCGGTTTCGGCGCTAACTATGGCTACACCTTC
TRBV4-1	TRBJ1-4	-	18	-	CASSQYYNPGRSNEKLFF	TGCGCCAGCAGCCAATACTATAATCCGGGACGATCTAATGAAAAACTGTTTTTT
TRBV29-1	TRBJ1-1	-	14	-	CSVEEQGANTEAFF	TGCAGCGTTGAAGAGCAGGGAGCAAACACTGAAGCTTTCTTT
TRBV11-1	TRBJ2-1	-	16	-	CASSPPLRGTYNEQFF	TGTGCCAGCAGCCCACCACTGCGCGGGACCTACAATGAGCAGTTCTTC
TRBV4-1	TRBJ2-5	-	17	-	CASSQGSGFGGRETQYF	TGCGCCAGCAGCCAAGGTTCTGGATTCGGGGGGCGAGAGACCCAGTACTTC
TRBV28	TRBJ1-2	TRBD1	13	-	CASSPGQLYGYTF	TGTGCCAGCAGCCCGGGACAGCTATATGGCTACACCTTC
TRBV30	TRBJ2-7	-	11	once	CAWSGAYEQYF	TGTGCCTGGAGTGGGGCCTACGAGCAGTACTTC
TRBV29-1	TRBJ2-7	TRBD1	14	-	CSTSGQGAVGEQYF	TGCAGCACCTCGGGACAGGGGGCGGTGGGCGAGCAGTACTTC
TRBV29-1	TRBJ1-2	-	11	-	CSVEGNYGYTF	TGCAGCGTTGAGGGAAACTATGGCTACACCTTC
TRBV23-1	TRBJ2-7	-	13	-	CASSQYRLNEQYF	TGCGCCAGCAGTCAGTACAGGCTCAACGAGCAGTACTTC
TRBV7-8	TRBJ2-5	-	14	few	CASSLDRVWETQYF	TGTGCCAGCAGCTTAGACAGGGTTTGGGAGACCCAGTACTTC
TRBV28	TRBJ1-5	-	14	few	CASSLMYSNQPQHF	TGTGCCAGCAGTCTGATGTACAGCAATCAGCCCCAGCATTTT
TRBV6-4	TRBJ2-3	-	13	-	CASSDSSTNTQYF	TGTGCCAGCAGTGACTCCAGCACGAATACGCAGTATTTT
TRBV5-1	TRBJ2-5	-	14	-	CASSWVWGAETQYF	TGCGCCAGCAGCTGGGTTTGGGGGGCGGAGACCCAGTACTTC
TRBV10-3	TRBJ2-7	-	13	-	CAISGLQGGEQYF	TGTGCCATCAGTGGTCTACAGGGCGGCGAGCAGTACTTC
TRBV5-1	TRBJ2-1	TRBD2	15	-	CASSWMSGRLNEQFF	TGCGCCAGCAGCTGGATGAGCGGGAGACTCAATGAGCAGTTCTTC
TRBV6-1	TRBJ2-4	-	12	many	CATAGAKNIQYF	TGTGCCACCGCCGGAGCCAAAAACATTCAGTACTTC
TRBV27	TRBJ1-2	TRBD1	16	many	CASRRTGGGSNYGYTF	TGTGCCAGCAGGAGGACAGGGGGCGGATCTAACTATGGCTACACCTTC
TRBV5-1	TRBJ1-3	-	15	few	CASSLEVDSGNTIYF	TGCGCCAGCAGCTTGGAAGTAGACTCTGGAAACACCATATATTTT
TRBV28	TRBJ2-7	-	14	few	CASSPWARVYEQYF	TGTGCCAGCAGTCCTTGGGCGAGAGTCTACGAGCAGTACTTC
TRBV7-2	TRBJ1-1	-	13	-	CASSVGVGTEAFF	TGTGCCAGCAGTGTCGGAGTAGGTACTGAAGCTTTCTTT
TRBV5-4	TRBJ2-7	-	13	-	CASRRPGTYEQYF	TGTGCCAGCAGGCGGCCGGGGACCTACGAGCAGTACTTC
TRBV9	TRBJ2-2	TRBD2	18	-	CASSVVGLAGGRTGELFF	TGTGCCAGCAGCGTAGTAGGACTAGCGGGAGGGAGAACCGGGGAGCTGTTTTTT
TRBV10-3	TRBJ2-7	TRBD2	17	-	CAISESESASGNYEQYF	TGTGCCATCAGTGAGTCGGAATCGGCTAGCGGGAACTACGAGCAGTACTTC
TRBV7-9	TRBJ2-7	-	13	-	CASSPTESDEQYF	TGTGCCAGCAGCCCTACGGAATCGGACGAGCAGTACTTC
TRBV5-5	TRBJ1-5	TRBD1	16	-	CASSFSTGDGNQPQHF	TGTGCCAGCAGCTTTTCTACAGGGGACGGCAATCAGCCCCAGCATTTT
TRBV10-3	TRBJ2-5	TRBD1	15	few	CAISKDRASQETQYF	TGTGCCATCAGTAAAGACAGGGCTTCTCAAGAGACCCAGTACTTC
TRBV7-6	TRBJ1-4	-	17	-	CASSLNGKVQANEKLFF	TGTGCCAGCAGCTTAAATGGCAAGGTCCAGGCGAATGAAAAACTGTTTTTT
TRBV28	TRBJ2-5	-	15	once	CASRQPGSRRETQYF	TGTGCCAGCAGGCAACCGGGATCCCGGCGGGAGACCCAGTACTTC
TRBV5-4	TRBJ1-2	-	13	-	CASSERDERGYTF	TGTGCCAGCAGCGAACGTGACGAGCGCGGCTACACCTTC
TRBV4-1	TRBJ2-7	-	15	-	CASSQEELGMGEQYF	TGCGCCAGCAGCCAAGAAGAATTAGGGATGGGGGAGCAGTACTTC
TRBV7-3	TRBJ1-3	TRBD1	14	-	CASSPDRGGNTIYF	TGTGCCAGCAGCCCGGACAGGGGGGGAAACACCATATATTTT
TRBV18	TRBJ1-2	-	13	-	CASSRGANYGYTF	TGTGCCAGCTCACGAGGGGCTAACTATGGCTACACCTTC
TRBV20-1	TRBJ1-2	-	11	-	CRATENYGYTF	TGCAGGGCCACAGAGAATTATGGCTACACCTTC
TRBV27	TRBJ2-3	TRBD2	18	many	CASSPLATGRALTDTQYF	TGTGCCAGCAGTCCCTTAGCCACCGGGAGGGCCCTCACAGATACGCAGTATTTT
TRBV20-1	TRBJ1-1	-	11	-	CSARKGVSAFF	TGCAGTGCTAGGAAGGGGGTTTCCGCTTTCTTT
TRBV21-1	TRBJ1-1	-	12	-	CASSSGCTEAFF	TGTGCCAGCAGCTCGGGGTGCACTGAAGCTTTCTTT
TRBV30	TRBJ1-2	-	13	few	CARQQGDSYGYTF	TGTGCCCGACAGCAGGGAGATAGCTATGGCTACACCTTC
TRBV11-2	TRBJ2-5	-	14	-	CASSSRATQETQYF	TGTGCCAGCAGCTCTAGAGCGACACAAGAGACCCAGTACTTC
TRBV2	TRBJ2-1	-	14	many	CATDTLIRVDEQFF	TGTGCCACCGATACTTTAATCAGGGTCGATGAGCAGTTCTTC
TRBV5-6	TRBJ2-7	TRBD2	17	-	CASSFVPLAEYSYEQYF	TGTGCCAGCAGCTTTGTCCCCCTAGCGGAATACTCCTACGAGCAGTACTTC
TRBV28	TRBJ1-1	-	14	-	CASSWEEWDTEAFF	TGTGCCAGCAGTTGGGAGGAGTGGGACACTGAAGCTTTCTTT
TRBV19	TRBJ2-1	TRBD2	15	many	CASNDLAGAYNEQFF	TGTGCCAGTAACGATCTAGCGGGAGCCTACAATGAGCAGTTCTTC
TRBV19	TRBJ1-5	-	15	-	CASSREAGYGWPQHF	TGTGCCAGTAGCAGAGAAGCGGGTTATGGGTGGCCCCAGCATTTT
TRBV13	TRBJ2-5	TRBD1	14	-	CASSTRTGQETQYF	TGTGCCAGCAGCACTCGGACAGGCCAAGAGACCCAGTACTTC